This TCR beta chain was identified in a study of brain T cells in children with intractable seizures. Germline V gene data show CDR1 as LGHNT and CDR2 as FRNRAP. The junction had 7 bases not matched to a gene; V was cut back by 0 bases and J by 0 bases. This CDR3 has 17 residues. Described time point: blood from clinic visit 5 months post-surgery; TSC patient then seizure free. The sequenced cases were selected for having the highest brain T cell transcript signatures. Only in-frame clones appear in the TCRdb table, and some are missing; sequencing was by immunoSEQ multiplex PCR. The sample shows 300,000 to 400,000 clones, over 85% of them seen only once.

The rearrangement uses TRBV12-5 and TRBJ2-5, with 7 bases lining up with TRBD1. The TCR was taken from a boy less than two years old with tuberous sclerosis and intractable seizures. This material consisted of peripheral blood, taken less than 6 months after surgery. This chain's CDR3 is CASGLVISGTDQETQYF. The CDR3 DNA is TGTGCTAGTGGTTTGGTAATATCCGGGACAGACCAAGAGACCCAGTACTTC.